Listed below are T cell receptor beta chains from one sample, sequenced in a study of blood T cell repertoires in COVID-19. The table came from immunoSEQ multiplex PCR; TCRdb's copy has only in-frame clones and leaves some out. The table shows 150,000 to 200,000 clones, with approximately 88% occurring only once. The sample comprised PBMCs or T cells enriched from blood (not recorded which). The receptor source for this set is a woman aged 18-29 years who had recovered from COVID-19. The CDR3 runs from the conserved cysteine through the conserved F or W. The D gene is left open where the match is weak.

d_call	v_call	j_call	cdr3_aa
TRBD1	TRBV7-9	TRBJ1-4	CASSYGQGPSNEKLFF
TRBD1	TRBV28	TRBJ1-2	CASIDALGQGARGYTF
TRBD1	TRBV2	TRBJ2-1	CASSGGTGPFGFF
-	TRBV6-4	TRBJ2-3	CASSEQETSGTDTQYF
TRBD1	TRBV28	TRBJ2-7	CASSSVQGAYEQYF
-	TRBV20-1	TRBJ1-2	CSASREVDYGYTF
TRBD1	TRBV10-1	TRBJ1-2	CASSAGTGNGYTF
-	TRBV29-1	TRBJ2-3	CSVESGGRDTQYF
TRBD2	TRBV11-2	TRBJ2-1	CASSPRLAGLLNEQFF
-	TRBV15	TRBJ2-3	CATSRMTGLSPDTQYF
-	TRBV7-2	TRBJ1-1	CASSLQSGGGTEAFF
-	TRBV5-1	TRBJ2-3	CASSSTTDTQYF
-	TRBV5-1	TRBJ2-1	CASSLGAGGSNEQFF
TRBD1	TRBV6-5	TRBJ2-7	CASSPLDRGLEQYF
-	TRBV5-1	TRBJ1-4	CASSPQGRLELFF
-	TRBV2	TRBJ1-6	CASGQRLSSYNSPLHF
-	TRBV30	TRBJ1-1	CAWILHENTEAFF
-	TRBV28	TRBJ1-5	CASSPDISNQPQHF
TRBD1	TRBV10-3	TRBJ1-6	CAISGTDGSPLHF
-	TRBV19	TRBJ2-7	CASSIKPGEPYEQYF
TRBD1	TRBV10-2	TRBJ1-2	CASQTGPNYLNYGYTF
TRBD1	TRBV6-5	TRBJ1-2	CASSRGQEYGYTF
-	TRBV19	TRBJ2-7	CASSMVGTPYEQYF
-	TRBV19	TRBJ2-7	CASSIDGRVWAYEQYF
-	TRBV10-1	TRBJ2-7	CASSAGFEQYF
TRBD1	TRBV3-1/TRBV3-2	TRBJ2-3	CASSQAGTGLFVVADTQYF
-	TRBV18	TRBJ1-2	CASSPGIQGKGGYTF
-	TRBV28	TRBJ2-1	CASSFERWNNEQFF
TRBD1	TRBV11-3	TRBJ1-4	CASSSGTAGEKLFF
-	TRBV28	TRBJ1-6	CASSTPDGGRNSPLHF
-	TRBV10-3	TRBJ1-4	CAISEGGSNEKLFF
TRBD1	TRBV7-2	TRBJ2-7	CASSARRTGRLDEQYF
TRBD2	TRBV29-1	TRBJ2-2	CSVSRGGGNTGELFF
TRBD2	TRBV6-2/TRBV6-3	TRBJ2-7	CASSYPSLGGAAYEQYF
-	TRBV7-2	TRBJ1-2	CASSLDTVYGYTF
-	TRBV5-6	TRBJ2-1	CASSLVYGSSYNEQFF
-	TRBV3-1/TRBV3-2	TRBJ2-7	CASSPGDYEQYF
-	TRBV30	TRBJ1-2	CAWSRGVNYGYTF
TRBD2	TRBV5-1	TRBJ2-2	CASSRKLAHIANTGELFF
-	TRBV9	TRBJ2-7	CASSPGHYEQYF
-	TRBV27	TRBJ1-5	CASSFLGNQPQHF
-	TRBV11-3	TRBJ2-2	CASSLGGSNTGELFF
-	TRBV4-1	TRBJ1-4	CASSQDRVSNEKLFF
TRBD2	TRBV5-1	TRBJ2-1	CASSWTSGGRAYEQFF
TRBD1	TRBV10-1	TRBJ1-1	CASSENRGTEAFF
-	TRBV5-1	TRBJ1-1	CASSSEAVGNRIAEAFF
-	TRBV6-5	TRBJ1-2	CASSYSRREIYGYTF
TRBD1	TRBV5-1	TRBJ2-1	CVSSPREGQGAFNEQFF